Shown below are 5 T cell receptor beta chains from a single sample sequenced in a study of T-cell memory formation after mild COVID-19. TCRdb used MiXCR to reprocess the 5' RACE reads, holding one entry per CDR3 protein. The sample lists hundreds of thousands of distinct CDR3 sequences, about 20% occurring once. The sequenced sample was PBMCs or a T cell subset sorted from them (not recorded which). These receptors all come from an adult woman who had mild COVID-19 (a few samples of this study predate the infection). Cell type and time point are not known.

This clonotype was recorded a few times. This rearrangement joins TRBV7-6 to TRBJ2-3; TRBD1 agrees at 9 bases. Germline V gene data show CDR1 as SGHVS and CDR2 as FNYEAQ. The V segment lost 5 bases and the J segment 3 bases; nucleotides outside the gene matches: 9. This CDR3 has 16 residues. In DNA form, the CDR3 reads TGTGCCAGCAGCATACAGGGGGCCCATGGGACAGATACGCAGTATTTT. It translates to CASSIQGAHGTDTQYF.

The chain uses TRBV12-2 and TRBJ1-5; the D call in the table, TRBD1, was not verified against the DNA. TRBV12-2 has pseudogene status. The CDR3 is made up of 16 amino acids. CDR3 sequence reads: CASRPTPGTGDQPQHF. The CDR3 DNA is TGTGCAAGTCGCCCTACCCCCGGGACAGGGGATCAGCCCCAGCATTTT.

This chain links TRBV7-9 with TRBJ2-1; 7 bases are shared with TRBD2. The CDR3 sequence is 15 residues long. Trimming at V came to 6 bases and at J to 2 bases, leaving 7 bases not matched to a gene. Germline V lookup: CDR1 SEHNR, CDR2 FQNEAQ (reference sequence). In DNA, the CDR3 is TGTGCCAGCAGAGCGGCGGGAGAAGCCTACAATGAGCAGTTCTTC. This sequence encodes CASRAAGEAYNEQFF.

V and J are TRBV7-2 and TRBJ2-1, with 9 bases fitting TRBD2. This CDR3 contains 19 residues. The ends lost 5 bases at V and 0 bases at J; junction bases unmatched: 14. The germline gives CDR1 SGHTA, CDR2 FQGNSA. DNA of the CDR3: TGTGCCAGCAGCCACAATACGTCTAGCGGGGATAGCTCCTACAATGAGCAGTTCTTC. Translation: CASSHNTSSGDSSYNEQFF.

The V and J genes are TRBV5-1 and TRBJ2-5, with D possibly TRBD1 on 6 matching bases. Germline values: CDR1 SGHRS, CDR2 YFSETQ. CDR3 size: 14 residues. V was clipped by 2 bases and J by 5 bases, with 13 bases between them. CDR3 nucleotides: TGCGCCAGCAGCTTTCCCAGGGGCGGGGAGACCCAGTACTTC. The encoded protein is CASSFPRGGETQYF.